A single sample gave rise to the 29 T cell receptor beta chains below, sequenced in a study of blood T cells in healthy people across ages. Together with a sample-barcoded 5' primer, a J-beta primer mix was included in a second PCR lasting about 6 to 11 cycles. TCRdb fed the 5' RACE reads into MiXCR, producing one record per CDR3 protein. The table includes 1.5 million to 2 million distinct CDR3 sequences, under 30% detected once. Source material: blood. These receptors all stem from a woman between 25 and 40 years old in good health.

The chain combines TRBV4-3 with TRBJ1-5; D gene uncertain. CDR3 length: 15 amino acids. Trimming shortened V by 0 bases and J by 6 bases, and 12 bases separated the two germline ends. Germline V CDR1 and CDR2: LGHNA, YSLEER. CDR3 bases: TGCGCCAGCAGCCAAGATCGAGAGGGAGGTCAGCCCCAGCATTTT. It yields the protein CASSQDREGGQPQHF.

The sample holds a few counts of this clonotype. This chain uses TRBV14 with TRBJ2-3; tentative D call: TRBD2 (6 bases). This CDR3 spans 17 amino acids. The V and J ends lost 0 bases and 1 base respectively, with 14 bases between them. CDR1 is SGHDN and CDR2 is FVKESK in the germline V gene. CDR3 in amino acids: CASSQDFAGPGTDTQYF. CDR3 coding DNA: TGTGCCAGCAGCCAAGATTTTGCGGGGCCAGGCACAGATACGCAGTATTTT.

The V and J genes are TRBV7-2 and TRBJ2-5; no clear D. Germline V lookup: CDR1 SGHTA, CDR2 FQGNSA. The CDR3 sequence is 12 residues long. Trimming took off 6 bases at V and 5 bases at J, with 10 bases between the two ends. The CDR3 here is CASRLEHETQYF. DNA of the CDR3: TGTGCCAGCAGGTTGGAACACGAGACCCAGTACTTC. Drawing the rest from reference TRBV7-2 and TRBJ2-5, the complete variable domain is GAGVSQSPSNKVTEKGKDVELRCDPISGHTALYWYRQSLGQGLEFLIYFQGNSAPDKSGLPSDRFSAERTGGSVSTLTIQRTQQEDSAVYLCASRLEHETQYFGPGTRLLVL.

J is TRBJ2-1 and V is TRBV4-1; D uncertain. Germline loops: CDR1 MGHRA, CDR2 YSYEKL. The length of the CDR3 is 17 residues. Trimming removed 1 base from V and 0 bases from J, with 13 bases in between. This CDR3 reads CASSQGVEYSSYNEQFF. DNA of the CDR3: TGCGCCAGCAGCCAAGGAGTGGAGTATAGCTCCTACAATGAGCAGTTCTTC.

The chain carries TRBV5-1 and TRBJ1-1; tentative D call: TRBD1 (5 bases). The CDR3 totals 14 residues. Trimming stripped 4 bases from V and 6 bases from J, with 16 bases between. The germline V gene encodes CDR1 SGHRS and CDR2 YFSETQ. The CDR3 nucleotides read TGCGCCAGCAGCACCGGACAAGGACGTCCTGAAGCTTTCTTT. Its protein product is CASSTGQGRPEAFF.

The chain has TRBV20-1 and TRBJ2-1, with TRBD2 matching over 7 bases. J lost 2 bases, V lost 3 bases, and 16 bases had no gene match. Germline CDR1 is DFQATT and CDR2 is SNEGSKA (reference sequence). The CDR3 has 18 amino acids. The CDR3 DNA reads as TGCAGTGCTAGCTTGTTAAGTGGGCGGGAGACCGCCTACAATGAGCAGTTCTTC. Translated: CSASLLSGRETAYNEQFF.

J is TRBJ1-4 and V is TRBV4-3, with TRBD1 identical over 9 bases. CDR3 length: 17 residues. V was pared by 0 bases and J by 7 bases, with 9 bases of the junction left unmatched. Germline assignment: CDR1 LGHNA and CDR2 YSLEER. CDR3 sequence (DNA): TGCGCCAGCAGCCAAGAATGGACAGGGGTGATTGGTGAAAAACTGTTTTTT. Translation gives CASSQEWTGVIGEKLFF.

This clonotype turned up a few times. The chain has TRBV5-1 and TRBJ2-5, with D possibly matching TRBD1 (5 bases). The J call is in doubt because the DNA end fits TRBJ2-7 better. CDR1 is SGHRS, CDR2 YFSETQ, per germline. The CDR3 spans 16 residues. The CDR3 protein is CASSLGIGAPEDEQYF. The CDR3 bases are TGCGCCAGCAGCTTGGGGATTGGGGCCCCCGAGGACGAGCAGTACTTC.

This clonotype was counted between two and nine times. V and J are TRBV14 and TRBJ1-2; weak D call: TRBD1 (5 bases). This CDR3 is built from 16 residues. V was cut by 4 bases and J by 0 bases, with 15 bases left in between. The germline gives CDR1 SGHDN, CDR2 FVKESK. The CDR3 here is CASSPDWGEANYGYTF. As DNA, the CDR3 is TGTGCCAGCAGCCCTGACTGGGGGGAAGCTAACTATGGCTACACCTTC.

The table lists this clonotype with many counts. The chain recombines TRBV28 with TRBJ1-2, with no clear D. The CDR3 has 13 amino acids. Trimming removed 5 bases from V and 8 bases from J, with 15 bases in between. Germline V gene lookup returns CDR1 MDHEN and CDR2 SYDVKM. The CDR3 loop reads CASSIPTGRGYTF. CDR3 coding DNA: TGTGCCAGCAGTATACCGACGGGCCGGGGCTACACCTTC.

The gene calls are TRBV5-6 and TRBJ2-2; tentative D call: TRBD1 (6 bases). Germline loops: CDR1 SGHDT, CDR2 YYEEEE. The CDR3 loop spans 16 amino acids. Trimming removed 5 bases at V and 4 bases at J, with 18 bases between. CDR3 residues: CASSWNYPGVTGELFF. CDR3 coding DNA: TGTGCCAGCAGTTGGAATTATCCAGGGGTCACCGGGGAGCTGTTTTTT. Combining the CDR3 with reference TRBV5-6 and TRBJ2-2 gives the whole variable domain DAGVTQSPTHLIKTRGQQVTLRCSPKSGHDTVSWYQQALGQGPQFIFQYYEEEERQRGNFPDRFSGHQFPNYSSELNVNALLLGDSALYLCASSWNYPGVTGELFFGEGSRLTVL.

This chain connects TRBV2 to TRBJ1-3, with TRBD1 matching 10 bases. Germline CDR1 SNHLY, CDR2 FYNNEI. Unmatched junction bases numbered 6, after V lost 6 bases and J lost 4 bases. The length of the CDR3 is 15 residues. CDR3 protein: CASSADRGIGNTIYF. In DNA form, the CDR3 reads TGTGCCAGCAGCGCGGACAGGGGGATAGGAAACACCATATATTTT. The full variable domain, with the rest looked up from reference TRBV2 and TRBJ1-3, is EPEVTQTPSHQVTQMGQEVILRCVPISNHLYFYWYRQILGQKVEFLVSFYNNEISEKSEIFDDQFSVERPDGSNFTLKIRSTKLEDSAMYFCASSADRGIGNTIYFGEGSWLTVV.

CDR3 loop: CATTTSGVYNEQFF. The CDR3 DNA reads as TGTGCCACCACTACTAGCGGGGTCTACAATGAGCAGTTCTTC. This chain uses TRBV2 with TRBJ2-1; 10 bases fit TRBD2. Germline values: CDR1 SNHLY, CDR2 FYNNEI. Losses at the gene ends were 10 bases for V and 3 bases for J; bases not matched to a gene: 6. The CDR3 spans 14 residues. Looking up the rest from reference TRBV2 and TRBJ2-1 gives the full variable domain: EPEVTQTPSHQVTQMGQEVILRCVPISNHLYFYWYRQILGQKVEFLVSFYNNEISEKSEIFDDQFSVERPDGSNFTLKIRSTKLEDSAMYFCATTTSGVYNEQFFGPGTRLTVL.

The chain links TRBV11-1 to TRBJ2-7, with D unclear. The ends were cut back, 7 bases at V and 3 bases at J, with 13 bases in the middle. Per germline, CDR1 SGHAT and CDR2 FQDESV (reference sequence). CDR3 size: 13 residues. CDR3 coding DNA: TGTGCCAGCAAGTTGGCAGAGGACTACGAGCAGTACTTC. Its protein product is CASKLAEDYEQYF.

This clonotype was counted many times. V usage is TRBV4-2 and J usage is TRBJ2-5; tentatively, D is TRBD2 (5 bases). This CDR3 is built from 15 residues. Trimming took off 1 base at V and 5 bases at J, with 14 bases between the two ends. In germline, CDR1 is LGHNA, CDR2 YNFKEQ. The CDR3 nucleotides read TGTGCCAGCAGCCAAGGGCAAGGAAGAGGGGAGACCCAGTACTTC. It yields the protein CASSQGQGRGETQYF.

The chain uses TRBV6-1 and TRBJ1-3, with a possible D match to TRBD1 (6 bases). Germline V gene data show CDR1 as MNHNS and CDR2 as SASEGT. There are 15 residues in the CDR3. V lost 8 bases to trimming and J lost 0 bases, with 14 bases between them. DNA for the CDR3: TGTGCCAGCTCTCCCGGGGGCTACTCTGGAAACACCATATATTTT. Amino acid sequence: CASSPGGYSGNTIYF.

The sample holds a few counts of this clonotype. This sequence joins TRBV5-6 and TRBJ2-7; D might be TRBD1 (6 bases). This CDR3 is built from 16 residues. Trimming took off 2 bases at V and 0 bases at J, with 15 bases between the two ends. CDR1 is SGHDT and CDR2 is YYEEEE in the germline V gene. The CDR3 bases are TGTGCCAGCAGCTTATTACAGGGTTTCAGCTCCTACGAGCAGTACTTC. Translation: CASSLLQGFSSYEQYF. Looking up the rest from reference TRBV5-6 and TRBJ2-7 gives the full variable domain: DAGVTQSPTHLIKTRGQQVTLRCSPKSGHDTVSWYQQALGQGPQFIFQYYEEEERQRGNFPDRFSGHQFPNYSSELNVNALLLGDSALYLCASSLLQGFSSYEQYFGPGTRLTVT.

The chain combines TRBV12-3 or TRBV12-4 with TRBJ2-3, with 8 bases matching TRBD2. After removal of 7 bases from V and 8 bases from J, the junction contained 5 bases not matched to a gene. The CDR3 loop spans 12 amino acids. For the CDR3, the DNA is TGTGCCAGCAAGCGGGAGCCGGCTACGCAGTATTTT. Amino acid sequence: CASKREPATQYF.

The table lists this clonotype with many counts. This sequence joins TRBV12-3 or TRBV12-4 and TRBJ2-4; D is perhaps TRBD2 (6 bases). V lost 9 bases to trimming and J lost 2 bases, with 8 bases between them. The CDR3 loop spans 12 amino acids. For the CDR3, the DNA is TGTGCCAGTGGGGGGTCCAAAAACATTCAGTACTTC. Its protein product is CASGGSKNIQYF.

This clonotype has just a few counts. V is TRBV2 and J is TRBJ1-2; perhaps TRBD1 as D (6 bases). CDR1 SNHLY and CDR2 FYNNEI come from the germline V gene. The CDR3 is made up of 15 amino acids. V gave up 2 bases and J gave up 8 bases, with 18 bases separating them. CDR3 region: CASSENGPGAAGYTF. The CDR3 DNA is TGTGCCAGCAGTGAAAACGGCCCAGGGGCGGCGGGCTACACCTTC.

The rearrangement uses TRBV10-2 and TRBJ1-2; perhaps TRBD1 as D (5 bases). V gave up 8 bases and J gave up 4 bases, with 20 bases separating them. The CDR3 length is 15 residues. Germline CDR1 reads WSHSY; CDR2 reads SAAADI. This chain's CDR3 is CASATSDMTFYGYTF. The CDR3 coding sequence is TGCGCCAGCGCGACGTCGGACATGACATTCTATGGCTACACCTTC.

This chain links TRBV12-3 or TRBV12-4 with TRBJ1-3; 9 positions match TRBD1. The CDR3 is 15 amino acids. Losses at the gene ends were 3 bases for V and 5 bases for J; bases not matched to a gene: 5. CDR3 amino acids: CASSLGQGGRNTIYF. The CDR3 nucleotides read TGTGCCAGCAGTTTGGGACAGGGCGGAAGAAACACCATATATTTT.

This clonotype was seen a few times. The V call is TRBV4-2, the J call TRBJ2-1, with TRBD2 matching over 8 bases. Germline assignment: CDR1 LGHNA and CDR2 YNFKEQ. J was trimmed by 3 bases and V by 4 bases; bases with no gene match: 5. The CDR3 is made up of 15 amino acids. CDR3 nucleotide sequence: TGTGCCAGCAGCCGGGCCGGGACTAGCTACAATGAGCAGTTCTTC. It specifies CASSRAGTSYNEQFF.

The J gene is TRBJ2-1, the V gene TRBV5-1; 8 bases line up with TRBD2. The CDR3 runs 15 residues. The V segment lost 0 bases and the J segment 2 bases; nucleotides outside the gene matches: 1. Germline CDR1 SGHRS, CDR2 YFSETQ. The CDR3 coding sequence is TGCGCCAGCAGCTTGGTGCGGGGGGCCTACAATGAGCAGTTCTTC. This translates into CASSLVRGAYNEQFF.

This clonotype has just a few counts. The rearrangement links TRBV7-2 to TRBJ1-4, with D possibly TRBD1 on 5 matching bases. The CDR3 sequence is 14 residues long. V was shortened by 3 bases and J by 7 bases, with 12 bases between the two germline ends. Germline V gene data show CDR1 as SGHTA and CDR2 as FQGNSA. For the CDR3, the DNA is TGTGCCAGCAGCTTGGCAGGGTCCGCTGAAAAACTGTTTTTT. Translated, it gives CASSLAGSAEKLFF.

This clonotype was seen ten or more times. The CDR3 DNA sequence: TGTGCCAGCAGCCGACTAGCGGGACGCACAGATACGCAGTATTTT. This encodes CASSRLAGRTDTQYF. V and J are TRBV5-5 and TRBJ2-3, with TRBD2 identical over 11 bases. This CDR3 is 15 amino acids long. With V trimmed by 4 bases and J by 1 base, 2 bases remained unmatched. Germline V gene sequence: CDR1 SGHKS, CDR2 YYEKEE (reference sequence). The full variable domain, its missing parts supplied by reference TRBV5-5 and TRBJ2-3, is DAGVTQSPTHLIKTRGQQVTLRCSPISGHKSVSWYQQVLGQGPQFIFQYYEKEERGRGNFPDRFSARQFPNYSSELNVNALLLGDSALYLCASSRLAGRTDTQYFGPGTRLTVL.

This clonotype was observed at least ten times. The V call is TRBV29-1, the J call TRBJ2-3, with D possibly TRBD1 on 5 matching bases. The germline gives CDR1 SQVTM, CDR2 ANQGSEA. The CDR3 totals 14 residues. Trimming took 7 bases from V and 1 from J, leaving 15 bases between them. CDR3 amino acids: CSADSRIRTDTQYF. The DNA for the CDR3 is TGCAGCGCAGACAGCCGTATCCGCACAGATACGCAGTATTTT.

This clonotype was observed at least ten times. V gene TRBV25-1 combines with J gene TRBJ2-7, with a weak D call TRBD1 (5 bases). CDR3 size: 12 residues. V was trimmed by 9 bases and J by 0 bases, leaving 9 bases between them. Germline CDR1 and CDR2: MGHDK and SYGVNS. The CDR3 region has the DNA TGTGCCAGAGACAGACACTCCTACGAGCAGTACTTC. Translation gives CARDRHSYEQYF.

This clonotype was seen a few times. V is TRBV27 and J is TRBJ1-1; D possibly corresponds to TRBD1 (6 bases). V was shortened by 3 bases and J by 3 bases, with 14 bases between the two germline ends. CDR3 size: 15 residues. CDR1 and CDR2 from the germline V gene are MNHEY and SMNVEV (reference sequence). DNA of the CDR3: TGTGCCAGCAGTTTTAGGGGGAGACAGGACACTGAAGCTTTCTTT. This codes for CASSFRGRQDTEAFF.